A selection of T cell receptor beta chains follows, all from one sample in a study of T cells after yellow fever vaccination. TCRdb analysed the 5' RACE reads with MiXCR anew, one entry per CDR3 protein. The sample holds 230,000 or so distinct CDR3 sequences, roughly 6.3% seen once. Sequencing used CD4+ T cells sorted from PBMCs, obtained on the day of the yellow fever booster vaccination. These receptors originate from a man between 25 and 39 years old who received the YFV17D yellow fever vaccine. The CDR3 runs from the conserved cysteine through the conserved F or W. D genes are given only for firm matches. Clone size is stated in some rows and not others, as once, few, many or a class when expanded.

d_call j_call clone_size v_call cdr3_nt cdr3_aa
. TRBJ2-7 . TRBV20-1 TGCAGTGCTAGGACTTCCAGCGGGCTTTCCCACGAGCAGTACTTC CSARTSSGLSHEQYF
. TRBJ1-4 many TRBV3-1 TGTGCCAGCAGCGAACAAGGAAAACTGTTTTTT CASSEQGKLFF
TRBD2 TRBJ2-1 few TRBV30 TGTGCCTGGAGTACAGGACTAGCTGTACGTGAGCAGTTCTTC CAWSTGLAVREQFF
. TRBJ2-7 few TRBV12-3/TRBV12-4 TGTGCCAGCAGTTTCGAGTACGAGCAGTACTTC CASSFEYEQYF
. TRBJ2-7 . TRBV6-1 TGTGCCAGCAGACTCAACAGGGTGGTCTCCTACGAGCAGTACTTC CASRLNRVVSYEQYF
. TRBJ2-7 . TRBV12-3/TRBV12-4 TGTGCCAGCAGTTTAGGGGCTAGCGAAACCTACGAGCAGTACTTC CASSLGASETYEQYF
TRBD2 TRBJ2-7 few TRBV19 TGTGCCAGTAGAGAAGGGCTAGCGGAAGCCTCCTACGAGCAGTACTTC CASREGLAEASYEQYF
TRBD2 TRBJ2-7 few TRBV12-3/TRBV12-4 TGTGCCAGCAGTGGAACAATAGCGGGAGGGCCCGGTTACGAGCAGTACTTC CASSGTIAGGPGYEQYF
. TRBJ2-4 many TRBV7-8 TGTGCCAGCAGTCCAGCTAGGGGAGGTTACATTCAGTACTTC CASSPARGGYIQYF
. TRBJ2-5 . TRBV29-1 TGCAGCGTCCCCCGGGACACCCAAGAGACCCAGTACTTC CSVPRDTQETQYF
TRBD2 TRBJ2-1 few TRBV10-3 TGTGCCATCAGTGAGTCGGCTAGCGGGGCTCTAAGCTACAATGAGCAGTTCTTC CAISESASGALSYNEQFF
. TRBJ2-1 few TRBV6-4 TGTGCCAGCAGGAGCAAGCGGGTTTACAATGAGCAGTTCTTC CASRSKRVYNEQFF
TRBD1 TRBJ1-4 many TRBV5-1 TGCGCCAGCAGCCCGGGACAGGGGCATGAAAAACTGTTTTTT CASSPGQGHEKLFF
. TRBJ2-2 many TRBV29-1 TGCAGCGTAAGGTTCACCGGGGAGCTGTTTTTT CSVRFTGELFF
. TRBJ2-3 . TRBV6-1 TGTGCCAGCTGGCGGGACTTCACAGATACGCAGTATTTT CASWRDFTDTQYF
. TRBJ2-1 many TRBV6-5 TGTGCCAGCAGTAGCGCCACCAATGAGCAGTTCTTC CASSSATNEQFF
TRBD1 TRBJ2-2 many TRBV29-1 TGCAGCGCCCTGACAGGGTTAATGTCGGGGGAGCTGTTTTTT CSALTGLMSGELFF
. TRBJ1-2 few TRBV19 TGTGCCAGTAGTACGGGGGCTAACTATGGCTACACCTTC CASSTGANYGYTF
TRBD2 TRBJ2-3 many TRBV5-1 TGCGCCAGCAGACTAGCGGGAGAGCGAGATACGCAGTATTTT CASRLAGERDTQYF
. TRBJ1-2 . TRBV6-1 TGTGCCAGCGGCCGCCTTACAGGGACCTATGGCTACACCTTC CASGRLTGTYGYTF
. TRBJ1-1 few TRBV29-1 TGCAGCGTTGAATTGGATGACAGCTACAGTATGAACACTGAAGCTTTCTTT CSVELDDSYSMNTEAFF
TRBD1 TRBJ2-1 . TRBV20-1 TGCAGTGCTAGGAGAACAGGGGAATCCTACAATGAGCAGTTCTTC CSARRTGESYNEQFF
. TRBJ2-1 . TRBV4-2 TGTGCCAGCAGCCAAGCGGCCGGGAGATATGGTGAGCAGTTCTTC CASSQAAGRYGEQFF
TRBD2 TRBJ2-2 few TRBV29-1 TGCAGCGTTGACCGGCTAGCGGGAGTTGGAGGGGAGCTGTTTTTT CSVDRLAGVGGELFF
. TRBJ2-1 many TRBV20-1 TGCAGTGCTAGAGGCGTCTTTCGGAATGAGCAGTTCTTC CSARGVFRNEQFF
. TRBJ2-7 few TRBV20-1 TGCAGTGCTAGGTGGGGACTCGCCTACGAGCAGTACTTC CSARWGLAYEQYF
TRBD2 TRBJ2-5 . TRBV19 TGTGCCAGTAGTATAGGTTCGTCTAGCGGGTCTCAAGAGACCCAGTACTTC CASSIGSSSGSQETQYF
. TRBJ1-1 . TRBV7-9 TGTGCCTTCAACAGTTGGGGGGGGCTGAACACTGAAGCTTTCTTT CAFNSWGGLNTEAFF
. TRBJ2-3 few TRBV7-2 TGTGCCAGCAGCCTAGGTGGAGCTGACACAGATACGCAGTATTTT CASSLGGADTDTQYF
. TRBJ2-7 many TRBV15 TGTGCCACCAGCAGAGTGCGGAGCTCCTACGAGCAGTACTTC CATSRVRSSYEQYF
. TRBJ2-3 . TRBV7-9 TGTGCCAGCAGCTTAGGGGGCCCGGCCCTGGGAGATACGCAGTATTTT CASSLGGPALGDTQYF
. TRBJ2-7 few TRBV27 TGTGCCTTCAGTTTATATCGGTTTAGTACCTCGGACAAGAACTACGAGCAGTACTTC CAFSLYRFSTSDKNYEQYF
. TRBJ1-1 many TRBV9 TGTGCCAGCAGCCCGCAGACAGCGAACACTGAAGCTTTCTTT CASSPQTANTEAFF
. TRBJ2-1 many TRBV3-1 TGTGCCAGCAGAGACGACGGTAATGAGCAGTTCTTC CASRDDGNEQFF
. TRBJ1-4 few TRBV9 TGTGCCAGCGGGCCCGGACCGCCTAATGAAAAACTGTTTTTT CASGPGPPNEKLFF
. TRBJ1-1 . TRBV7-9 TGTGCCAGCAGCTTAGCGCTAGTCCGGTCACGGACTGAAGCTTTCTTT CASSLALVRSRTEAFF
. TRBJ2-7 few TRBV4-2 TGTGCCAGCAGCCAAGAACGGCCCGAAAGCGAGCAGTACTTC CASSQERPESEQYF
. TRBJ2-7 few TRBV27 TGTGCCAGCAGCCCCCTGGGAGGGGGGGTGTACGAGCAGTACTTC CASSPLGGGVYEQYF
. TRBJ1-1 . TRBV18 TGTGCCAGCTCACCACCAAGTCGGGGGTTGGAAGCTTTCTTT CASSPPSRGLEAFF
. TRBJ2-6 few TRBV5-1 TGCGCCAGCAGCTACCAGGGGGGGTTCGGGGCCAACGTCCTGACTTTC CASSYQGGFGANVLTF
TRBD1 TRBJ2-5 few TRBV4-1 TGCGCCAGCAGTCCGACAGGGGGTAGTGAGACCCAGTACTTC CASSPTGGSETQYF
. TRBJ2-7 . TRBV20-1 TGCAGTGCAAGGCCCCGGACACAGGGCAGGTGGGAGCAGTACTTC CSARPRTQGRWEQYF
. TRBJ2-2 few TRBV5-4 TGTGCCAGCAGATCTGGGACCGGGGCCGGGGAGCTGTTTTTT CASRSGTGAGELFF
. TRBJ2-3 many TRBV24-1 TGTGCCACCAGTGATCCATCGACTAACACAGATACGCAGTATTTT CATSDPSTNTDTQYF
TRBD2 TRBJ2-3 . TRBV18 TGTGCCAGCTCACCGCTAGGGACTAGCGGGACAGATACGCAGTATTTT CASSPLGTSGTDTQYF
. TRBJ1-6 few TRBV4-3 TGCGCCAGCAGCCAAGCAGGAAGCTCCTATAATTCACCCCTCCACTTT CASSQAGSSYNSPLHF
. TRBJ2-2 many TRBV24-1 TGTGCCACCAGTGATTTCCGGCAGGGAAAGACCGGGGAGCTGTTTTTT CATSDFRQGKTGELFF
TRBD2 TRBJ2-1 many TRBV11-2 TGTGCCAGCAGCTTAGGGACTAGCGGGAGCTTCTTCCGGTCCTACAATGAGCAGTTCTTC CASSLGTSGSFFRSYNEQFF
TRBD1 TRBJ1-6 few TRBV20-1 TGCAGTGCCAACACAGGGGCCGTAAATTCACCCCTCCACTTT CSANTGAVNSPLHF
TRBD1 TRBJ2-5 many TRBV4-3 TGCGCCAGCAGCCAAGACCCCCCCACAGGGGGGGAGACCCAGTACTTC CASSQDPPTGGETQYF
. TRBJ2-1 few TRBV6-2/TRBV6-3 TGTGCCAGCACCAGGGCGGGGCCTATGGAGCAGTTCTTC CASTRAGPMEQFF
. TRBJ2-1 . TRBV24-1 TGTGCCACCAGTGATTTGATCAATGAGCAGTTCTTC CATSDLINEQFF
. TRBJ1-5 few TRBV6-5 TGTGCCAGCAGTTACGGCAGGGGCGGGGGTCAGCCCCAGCATTTT CASSYGRGGGQPQHF
. TRBJ2-7 . TRBV14 TGTGCCAGCAGCCAATTTGACCCCGGGGGGCGTCAGTACTTC CASSQFDPGGRQYF
. TRBJ2-2 few TRBV20-1 TGCAGTGGTTCGGAGACCGGGGAGCTGTTTTTT CSGSETGELFF
TRBD1 TRBJ1-4 few TRBV20-1 TGCAGTGCTAGTTCACAGGGGGCGGCTAATGAAAAACTGTTTTTT CSASSQGAANEKLFF
. TRBJ2-1 . TRBV10-3 TGTGCCATCAGTTGGGCCGACAATGAGCAGTTCTTC CAISWADNEQFF
. TRBJ2-5 many TRBV7-2 TGTGCCAGCAGCTTAGGCCTCCAAGAGACCCAGTACTTC CASSLGLQETQYF